These T cell receptor beta chains were read from a single sample in a study of T cell repertoires in cytomegalovirus infection. TCRdb passed the reads through MiXCR, listing each CDR3 protein once. The sample contains around 180,000 distinct CDR3 sequences, 28% of which appear only once. Sequencing was performed on PBMCs. These receptors came from a human donor in good health (CMV status not recorded). Some clones in this sample may be carry-over from other donors' samples. CDR3s include the opening cysteine and the closing phenylalanine or tryptophan. The order of the fields is D gene, V gene, clone size, J gene, CDR3 protein, CDR3 DNA. A D gene is named only where the DNA matches it firmly. Size values are once, few and many counts, or a class for expanded clones, and some rows have none.

>NA|TRBV19|few|TRBJ1-2
CASSKAGSDGYTF
TGTGCCAGTAGTAAGGCAGGGTCGGACGGCTACACCTTC
>TRBD2|TRBV6-1|NA|TRBJ2-1
CASSEALRTSGGTYEQFF
TGTGCCAGCAGTGAAGCGCTGAGGACTAGCGGGGGAACCTATGAGCAGTTCTTC
>TRBD1|TRBV11-2|few|TRBJ1-3
CASSPLSGTAGNTIYF
TGTGCCAGCAGCCCGCTGAGTGGGACAGCTGGAAACACCATATATTTT
>NA|TRBV6-6|few|TRBJ2-4
CASSYSRQDLTQYF
TGTGCCAGCAGTTACTCGAGACAGGACCTAACACAGTACTTC
>NA|TRBV7-3|NA|TRBJ1-2
CASSLTSGVNYGYTF
TGTGCCAGCAGCCTAACGTCAGGGGTTAACTATGGCTACACCTTC
>NA|TRBV5-4|many|TRBJ2-7
CASSFRDRAYEQYF
TGTGCCAGCAGCTTCCGGGACCGAGCCTACGAGCAGTACTTC
>NA|TRBV2|NA|TRBJ2-2
CASADSAPNTGELFF
TGTGCCAGCGCTGACAGTGCTCCGAACACCGGGGAGCTGTTTTTT
>NA|TRBV2|NA|TRBJ2-1
CASSDVGSNEQFF
TGTGCCAGCAGTGATGTGGGAAGCAATGAGCAGTTCTTC
>NA|TRBV5-1|NA|TRBJ2-5
CASSLSPIRRETQYF
TGCGCCAGCAGCTTGTCGCCCATACGAAGAGAGACCCAGTACTTC
>NA|TRBV6-6|few|TRBJ1-2
CASSYSVLQGKADGYTF
TGTGCCAGCAGTTACTCAGTTCTCCAGGGGAAGGCGGATGGCTACACCTTC
>TRBD1|TRBV29-1|few|TRBJ1-2
CSVPSRQGPGGYTF
TGCAGCGTCCCGTCTAGACAGGGTCCCGGTGGCTACACCTTC
>NA|TRBV6-6|NA|TRBJ2-1
CASRLGQNEQFF
TGTGCCAGCAGGCTAGGACAGAATGAGCAGTTCTTC
>NA|TRBV25-1|few|TRBJ2-7
CASSESGEQYF
TGTGCCAGCAGTGAATCGGGCGAGCAGTACTTC
>TRBD1|TRBV20-1|few|TRBJ2-7
CSASGTGIYEQYF
TGCAGTGCCTCCGGGACAGGGATATACGAGCAGTACTTC
>NA|TRBV7-2|few|TRBJ1-1
CASSFRQDTEAFF
TGTGCCAGCAGCTTTCGACAGGACACTGAAGCTTTCTTT
>NA|TRBV7-3|NA|TRBJ1-5
CASSPLGRPEEAQHF
TGTGCCAGCAGCCCCCTCGGGCGGCCCGAAGAGGCCCAGCATTTT
>TRBD1|TRBV19|NA|TRBJ1-4
CASSREQGAVTNEKLFF
TGTGCCAGTAGTAGAGAACAGGGGGCGGTAACTAATGAAAAACTGTTTTTT
>NA|TRBV7-6|many|TRBJ1-2
CASSSYNYGYTF
TGTGCCAGCAGCTCATATAACTATGGCTACACCTTC
>NA|TRBV12-3/TRBV12-4|NA|TRBJ2-7
CASSLGRGYSYEQYF
TGTGCCAGCAGTCTAGGTAGGGGTTACTCCTACGAGCAGTACTTC
>NA|TRBV7-3|many|TRBJ2-5
CASSLGSGSAKETQYF
TGTGCCAGCAGCTTAGGTAGCGGCTCAGCTAAAGAGACCCAGTACTTC
>TRBD1|TRBV2|NA|TRBJ1-3
CAASQGSQGPGNTIYF
TGTGCCGCATCTCAGGGGTCACAGGGGCCCGGAAACACCATATATTTT
>TRBD1|TRBV11-2|many|TRBJ2-7
CASSLGRGTGEADEQYF
TGTGCCAGCAGCTTAGGCCGGGGGACAGGGGAAGCCGACGAGCAGTACTTC
>TRBD1|TRBV7-8|many|TRBJ1-1
CASSLGSQGRDTEAFF
TGTGCCAGCAGCTTAGGCTCACAGGGGAGGGACACTGAAGCTTTCTTT
>NA|TRBV5-6|NA|TRBJ1-1
CASSGPWGGGNTEAFF
TGTGCCAGCAGCGGCCCCTGGGGGGGGGGGAACACTGAAGCTTTCTTT
>TRBD1|TRBV12-3/TRBV12-4|NA|TRBJ1-1
CASSLDLGYDRAASEAFF
TGTGCCAGCAGTTTAGACCTGGGGTACGACAGGGCCGCTTCTGAAGCTTTCTTT
>TRBD2|TRBV6-2/TRBV6-3|few|TRBJ2-3
CASSGLAGTTSTDTQYF
TGTGCCAGCAGCGGACTAGCGGGGACCACTAGCACAGATACGCAGTATTTT
>NA|TRBV12-3/TRBV12-4|few|TRBJ2-3
CASRGGTSTDTQYF
TGTGCCAGCCGTGGGGGAACTAGCACAGATACGCAGTATTTT
>NA|TRBV12-3/TRBV12-4|many|TRBJ2-7
CASSSMGDGSYEQYF
TGTGCCAGCAGTTCCATGGGGGACGGTTCCTACGAGCAGTACTTC
>NA|TRBV2|few|TRBJ2-7
CASSPPRGGRGEYEQYF
TGTGCCAGCAGTCCTCCTCGTGGGGGTAGAGGAGAGTACGAGCAGTACTTC
>TRBD2|TRBV4-2|NA|TRBJ2-1
CASSRQSRGGIEQFF
TGTGCCAGCAGCCGTCAATCGCGGGGGGGCATTGAGCAGTTCTTC
>NA|TRBV25-1|NA|TRBJ2-1
CASSESYRDGRGEQFF
TGTGCCAGCAGTGAATCCTACCGGGACGGCCGGGGAGAGCAGTTCTTC
>TRBD1|TRBV7-9|NA|TRBJ1-6
CASSFPPAGTGGYNSPLHF
TGTGCCAGCAGCTTCCCACCAGCCGGGACAGGGGGTTATAATTCACCCCTCCACTTT
>TRBD2|TRBV20-1|few|TRBJ2-5
CSARVLGTSGGVGTQYF
TGCAGTGCTAGAGTATTAGGGACTAGCGGGGGGGTAGGGACCCAGTACTTC
>TRBD2|TRBV28|NA|TRBJ2-3
CASGLSGGLGDTQYF
TGTGCCAGCGGTTTAAGCGGGGGTCTAGGGGATACGCAGTATTTT
>NA|TRBV2|NA|TRBJ2-2
CASAPPGTGELFF
TGTGCCAGCGCCCCCCCGGGCACCGGGGAGCTGTTTTTT
>NA|TRBV6-2/TRBV6-3|few|TRBJ1-6
CASSGDRSPLHF
TGTGCCAGCAGCGGGGATCGTTCACCCCTCCACTTT
>TRBD1|TRBV7-3|many|TRBJ2-2
CASSRGQGTGELFF
TGTGCCAGCAGCCGGGGACAGGGCACCGGGGAGCTGTTTTTT
>TRBD1|TRBV11-2|NA|TRBJ1-2
CASSLGETGHYGYTF
TGTGCCAGCAGCTTAGGGGAGACAGGGCATTATGGCTACACCTTC
>NA|TRBV7-9|few|TRBJ2-7
CASSLATNEQYF
TGTGCCAGCAGCTTAGCAACCAACGAGCAGTACTTC
>NA|TRBV7-2|many|TRBJ2-3
CASSYSTDTQYF
TGTGCCAGCAGCTATAGCACAGATACGCAGTATTTT
>NA|TRBV7-2|few|TRBJ1-5
CASSFLNQPQHF
TGTGCCAGCAGCTTCTTAAATCAGCCCCAGCATTTT
>NA|TRBV29-1|NA|TRBJ1-1
CSVEVATMNTEAFF
TGCAGCGTTGAAGTTGCTACCATGAACACTGAAGCTTTCTTT
>TRBD1|TRBV7-8|NA|TRBJ1-2
CASSSPTGVGGYTF
TGTGCCAGCAGCTCCCCGACAGGGGTAGGCGGCTACACCTTC